One and the same sample provided the 11 T cell receptor beta chains below, sequenced in a study of shared clonotypes between healthy human individuals. CD8 cells classed as naive were CD45RO-negative and positively selected for CCR7, excluding terminally differentiated effector memory CD45RA+ cells. The method was immunoSEQ multiplex PCR; TCRdb's version includes in-frame clones alone and lacks a portion of them. There are 600,000 or so clones in the sample; approximately 95% occur only once, and around 0.11% lies in the top ten. Sequenced: naive CD8+ T cells sorted from blood. The receptors originated from a woman aged 30 to 39 in good health.

The chain couples TRBV5-6 to TRBJ1-5, with unresolved D. From germline, CDR1 is SGHDT and CDR2 YYEEEE. Trimming removed 0 bases from V and 3 bases from J, with 7 bases in between. The CDR3 loop spans 14 amino acids. The CDR3 DNA sequence: TGTGCCAGCAGCTTGGCGGGGAACAATCAGCCCCAGCATTTT. It translates to CASSLAGNNQPQHF.

The V and J genes are TRBV27 and TRBJ2-2; 9 bases align to TRBD2. CDR1 and CDR2 (germline): MNHEY, SMNVEV (reference sequence). This CDR3 contains 15 residues. Trimming took 1 base from V and 6 from J; bases not matched to a gene: 3. CDR3 bases: TGTGCCAGCAGTTTATGGGCGGGAGGGTCCGGGGAGCTGTTTTTT. It encodes CASSLWAGGSGELFF.

The chain joins TRBV27 to TRBJ1-1; no definite D call. Trimming pared 0 bases from V and 10 bases from J, leaving 12 bases between. Germline V gene data show CDR1 as MNHEY and CDR2 as SMNVEV (reference sequence). The length of the CDR3 is 13 residues. CDR3 DNA: TGTGCCAGCAGTTTATCGCGGAGCAGTGTAGCTTTCTTT. Its protein product is CASSLSRSSVAFF.

The V call is TRBV5-1, the J call TRBJ1-4; TRBD1 agrees at 7 bases. The V segment lost 5 bases and the J segment 7 bases; nucleotides outside the gene matches: 20. CDR3 length equals 18 residues. Germline-derived CDR1 and CDR2 are SGHRS and YFSETQ. Written as DNA, the CDR3 is TGCGCCAGCAGAGAGTCCCGGGACAGAAACCTGCGGGGTGAAAAACTGTTTTTT. It translates to CASRESRDRNLRGEKLFF.

The chain combines TRBV19 with TRBJ2-7; D uncertain. This CDR3 has 14 residues. Trimming cost V 5 bases and J 0 bases, with 11 bases left between them. Germline loops: CDR1 LNHDA, CDR2 SQIVND (reference sequence). Here the CDR3 reads CASSPDQNSYEQYF. DNA of the CDR3: TGTGCCAGTAGTCCTGACCAAAACTCCTACGAGCAGTACTTC.

The rearrangement uses TRBV4-2 and TRBJ2-7; 7 positions match TRBD2. This CDR3 is built from 14 residues. CDR1 LGHNA and CDR2 YNFKEQ come from the germline V gene. The V gene end was trimmed by 1 base and the J gene end by 3 bases; junction bases not matched to a gene: 3. CDR3 sequence reads: CASSQGIAGYEQYF. CDR3 sequence (DNA): TGTGCCAGCAGCCAAGGGATAGCGGGCTACGAGCAGTACTTC.

The chain links TRBV30 to TRBJ1-3; no clear D gene. Germline CDR1 reads GTSNPN; CDR2 reads SVGIG (reference sequence). This CDR3 has 12 amino acids. V lost 3 bases and J 2 bases, leaving 5 bases between the germline ends. The CDR3 here is CAWRETGNTIYF. The CDR3 nucleotides read TGTGCCTGGAGGGAAACTGGAAACACCATATATTTT.

The CDR3 DNA reads TGTGCCAGCAGCTCCGGGACTAGCGGTAACACAGATACGCAGTATTTT. This gives the protein CASSSGTSGNTDTQYF. The chain is built from TRBV7-9 and TRBJ2-3; 11 nucleotides agree with TRBD2. The CDR3 sequence is 16 residues long. Germline CDR1 and CDR2: SEHNR and FQNEAQ (reference sequence). The V gene end was trimmed by 4 bases and the J gene end by 2 bases; junction bases not matched to a gene: 5.

The chain combines TRBV7-2 with TRBJ2-5; D ambiguous. TRBJ2-7 explains the end of the DNA better; the J call may be wrong. The CDR3 totals 12 residues. Germline V CDR1 and CDR2: SGHTA, FQGNSA. The DNA of the CDR3 is TGTGCCAGCAGCGATGATGCCTACGAGCAGTACTTC. It translates to CASSDDAYEQYF.

The V gene is TRBV4-2, the J gene TRBJ2-1; D unclear. Per germline, CDR1 LGHNA and CDR2 YNFKEQ. V shed 2 bases and J shed 5 bases, with 13 bases lying between them. There are 15 residues in the CDR3. The DNA of the CDR3 is TGTGCCAGCAGCCAATATAACTTGGTGAACAATGAGCAGTTCTTC. This sequence encodes CASSQYNLVNNEQFF.

The chain combines TRBV5-4 with TRBJ2-7; TRBD2 agrees at 9 bases. The CDR3 covers 17 residues. CDR1 and CDR2 from the germline V gene are SGHNT and YYREEE (reference sequence). J lost 1 base, V lost 4 bases, and 12 bases had no gene match. The DNA of the CDR3 is TGTGCCAGCAGCCCGTCAGCGGGAGGTGATATGTCCTACGAGCAGTACTTC. This sequence encodes CASSPSAGGDMSYEQYF.